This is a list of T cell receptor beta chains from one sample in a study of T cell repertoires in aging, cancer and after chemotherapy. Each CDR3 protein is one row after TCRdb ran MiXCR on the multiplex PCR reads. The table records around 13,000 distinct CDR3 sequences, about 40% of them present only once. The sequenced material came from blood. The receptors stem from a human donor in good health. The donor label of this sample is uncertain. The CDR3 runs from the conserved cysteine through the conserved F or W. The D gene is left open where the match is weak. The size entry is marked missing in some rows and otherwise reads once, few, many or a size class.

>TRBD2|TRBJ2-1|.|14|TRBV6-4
CASSHSGGADEQFF
TGTGCCAGCAGTCATAGCGGGGGGGCCGATGAGCAGTTCTTC
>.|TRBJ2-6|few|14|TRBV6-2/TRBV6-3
CASSYNSGANVLTF
TGTGCCAGCAGTTACAACTCTGGGGCCAACGTCCTGACTTTC
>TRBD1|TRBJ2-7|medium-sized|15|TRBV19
CASSPTKTGLYEQYF
TGTGCCAGTAGTCCGACGAAGACAGGGCTCTACGAGCAGTACTTC
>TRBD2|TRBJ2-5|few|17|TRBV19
CASSAGTSGGRGETQYF
TGTGCCAGTAGTGCGGGGACTAGCGGGGGCCGGGGGGAGACCCAGTACTTC
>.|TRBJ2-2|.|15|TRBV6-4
CATKSRGQNTGELFF
TGTGCCACCAAGTCCCGGGGACAGAACACCGGGGAGCTGTTTTTT
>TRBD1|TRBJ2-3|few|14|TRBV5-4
CASTPSDREDTQYF
TGTGCCAGCACCCCCTCGGACAGGGAGGATACGCAGTATTTT
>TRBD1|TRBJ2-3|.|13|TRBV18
CASSPTGADTQYF
TGTGCCAGCTCACCCACAGGGGCAGATACGCAGTATTTT
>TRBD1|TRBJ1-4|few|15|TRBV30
CAWSSPGQGNEKLFF
TGTGCCTGGAGTTCCCCCGGACAGGGGAACGAAAAACTGTTTTTT
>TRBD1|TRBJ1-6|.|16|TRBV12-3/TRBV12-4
CASSLKRGQGHSPLHF
TGTGCCAGCAGTTTGAAACGGGGACAGGGGCATTCACCCCTCCACTTT
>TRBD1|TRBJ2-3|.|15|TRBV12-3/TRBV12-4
CASSLGTGESDTQYF
TGTGCCAGCAGTTTAGGCACAGGGGAATCGGATACGCAGTATTTT
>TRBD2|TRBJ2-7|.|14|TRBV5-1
CASSFSGGYGEQYF
TGCGCCAGCAGCTTTAGCGGGGGTTACGGCGAGCAGTACTTC
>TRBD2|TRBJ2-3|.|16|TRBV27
CASSFTSGGNTDTQYF
TGTGCCAGCAGTTTCACTAGCGGGGGGAATACAGATACGCAGTATTTT
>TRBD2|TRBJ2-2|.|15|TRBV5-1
CASSLGLADYPELFF
TGCGCCAGCAGCTTGGGACTAGCGGACTACCCGGAGCTGTTTTTT
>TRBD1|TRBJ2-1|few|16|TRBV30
CAWRYRGSTTYNEQFF
TGTGCCTGGAGATACAGGGGAAGTACGACCTACAATGAGCAGTTCTTC
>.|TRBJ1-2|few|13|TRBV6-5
CASSITGWFGYTF
TGTGCCAGCAGTATTACAGGGTGGTTTGGCTACACCTTC
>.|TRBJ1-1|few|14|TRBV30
CAWSVSLGSTEAFF
TGTGCCTGGAGTGTATCGTTGGGAAGCACTGAAGCTTTCTTT
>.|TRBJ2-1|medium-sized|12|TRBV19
CASSIEGNEQFF
TGTGCCAGTAGTATAGAGGGAAATGAGCAGTTCTTC